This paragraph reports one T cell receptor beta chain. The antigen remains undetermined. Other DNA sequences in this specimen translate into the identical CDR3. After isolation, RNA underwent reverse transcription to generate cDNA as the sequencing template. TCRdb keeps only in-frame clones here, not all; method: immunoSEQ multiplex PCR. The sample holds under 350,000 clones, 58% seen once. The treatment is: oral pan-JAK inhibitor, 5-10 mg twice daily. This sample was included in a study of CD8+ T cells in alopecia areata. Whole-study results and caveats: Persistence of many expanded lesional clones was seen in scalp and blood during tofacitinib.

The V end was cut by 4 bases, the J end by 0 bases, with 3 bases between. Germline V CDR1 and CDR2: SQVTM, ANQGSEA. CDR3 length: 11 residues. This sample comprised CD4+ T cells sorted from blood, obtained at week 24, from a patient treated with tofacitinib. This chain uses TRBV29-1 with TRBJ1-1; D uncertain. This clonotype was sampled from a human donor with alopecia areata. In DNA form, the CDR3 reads TGCAGCGTTGCTGTGAACACTGAAGCTTTCTTT. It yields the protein CSVAVNTEAFF.